These T cell receptor beta chains were read from a single sample in a study of cytomegalovirus exposure and HLA in healthy donors. Repertoires were generated with immunoSEQ multiplex PCR, while TCRdb's copy carries only in-frame clones and drops some. The sample holds 100,000 or so clones, over 65% seen once. What was sequenced was PBMCs. All receptors come from a human donor in good health. The CDR3 runs from the conserved cysteine through the conserved F or W. The D gene is left open where the match is weak. Expanded clones are given a class, and other clones once, few, many or no size at all.

>TRBV5-1|TRBD2|few|TRBJ2-5
CASSLSASGKETQYF
TGCGCCAGCAGCTTGTCGGCTAGCGGGAAAGAGACCCAGTACTTC
>TRBV30|TRBD2|NA|TRBJ2-7
CAWSAPPGTRSEYEQYF
TGTGCCTGGAGTGCCCCCCCGGGGACTAGGAGTGAGTACGAGCAGTACTTC
>TRBV7-3|NA|NA|TRBJ2-7
CASSSQGGSYEQYF
TGTGCCAGCAGCTCCCAGGGCGGTTCCTACGAGCAGTACTTC
>TRBV7-8|NA|NA|TRBJ2-7
CASSPSRVYEQYF
TGTGCCAGCAGCCCCTCCCGGGTATACGAGCAGTACTTC
>TRBV4-1|NA|NA|TRBJ2-1
CASSPPHPGNEQFF
TGCGCCAGCAGCCCGCCCCACCCCGGGAATGAGCAGTTCTTC
>TRBV7-9|TRBD1|NA|TRBJ2-3
CASSLPRQGIYTDTQYF
TGTGCCAGCAGCTTACCTCGACAGGGCATTTACACAGATACGCAGTATTTT
>TRBV7-9|NA|NA|TRBJ1-1
CASSPTGIMNTEAFF
TGTGCCAGCAGCCCAACAGGGATCATGAACACTGAAGCTTTCTTT
>TRBV6-5|NA|NA|TRBJ1-5
CASSYRGNQPQHF
TGTGCCAGCAGTTACCGGGGGAATCAGCCCCAGCATTTT
>TRBV18|NA|once|TRBJ1-4
CASSPTSDRTNEKLFF
TGTGCCAGCTCACCTACGAGCGACCGGACTAATGAAAAACTGTTTTTT
>TRBV6-6|NA|few|TRBJ1-1
CASSLKQPTGISEAFF
TGTGCCAGCAGTCTAAAACAACCAACAGGGATCTCTGAAGCTTTCTTT
>TRBV5-8|TRBD1|NA|TRBJ1-2
CASSLRDRNNYGYTF
TGTGCCAGCAGCTTGAGGGACAGAAATAACTATGGCTACACCTTC
>TRBV19|NA|NA|TRBJ2-1
CASSIGGGYNEQFF
TGTGCCAGTAGTATAGGAGGGGGCTACAATGAGCAGTTCTTC
>TRBV11-1|NA|NA|TRBJ2-7
CASSQGLSYEQYF
TGTGCCAGCAGCCAGGGACTTTCCTACGAGCAGTACTTC
>TRBV27|TRBD2|NA|TRBJ2-7
CASSSYPGTSDRGQYF
TGTGCCAGCAGTTCTTACCCCGGGACTAGCGATCGAGGGCAGTACTTC
>TRBV6-6|NA|few|TRBJ1-4
CASSYSAGRDEKLFF
TGTGCCAGCAGTTACTCGGCCGGGAGGGATGAAAAACTGTTTTTT
>TRBV5-6|TRBD2|NA|TRBJ2-7
CASSSYRTSVSYEQYF
TGTGCCAGCAGTTCATACCGGACTAGCGTTTCCTACGAGCAGTACTTC
>TRBV9|TRBD2|NA|TRBJ2-3
CASSETGQGLAGYTDTQYF
TGTGCCAGCAGCGAGACAGGGCAGGGACTAGCGGGGTATACAGATACGCAGTATTTT
>TRBV29-1|NA|NA|TRBJ2-7
CSALGQTEQYF
TGCAGCGCCCTGGGACAAACCGAGCAGTACTTC
>TRBV7-4|NA|once|TRBJ2-5
CASSLMAPETQYF
TGTGCCAGCAGCTTGATGGCCCCAGAGACCCAGTACTTC
>TRBV9|TRBD1|NA|TRBJ2-7
CASSVGQGATYEQYF
TGTGCCAGCAGCGTTGGACAGGGGGCCACCTACGAGCAGTACTTC
>TRBV10-2|NA|NA|TRBJ1-5
CASNGAEFSNQPQHF
TGCGCCAGCAATGGGGCAGAATTTAGCAATCAGCCCCAGCATTTT
>TRBV27|TRBD2|NA|TRBJ2-1
CASSWASGREEQFF
TGTGCCAGCAGCTGGGCTAGCGGGAGGGAAGAGCAGTTCTTC
>TRBV7-9|TRBD1|once|TRBJ1-1
CASSPLTGGGTEAFF
TGTGCCAGCAGCCCGCTGACAGGGGGAGGTACTGAAGCTTTCTTT
>TRBV19|TRBD2|NA|TRBJ2-1
CASSTGTRWAEQFF
TGTGCCAGTAGTACCGGGACTAGATGGGCTGAGCAGTTCTTC
>TRBV14|TRBD2|NA|TRBJ2-7
CASSQELAGGPSYEQYF
TGTGCCAGCAGCCAAGAACTAGCGGGAGGGCCGTCCTACGAGCAGTACTTC
>TRBV28|NA|NA|TRBJ2-1
CASSFGEPDEQFF
TGTGCCAGCAGTTTCGGGGAGCCCGATGAGCAGTTCTTC
>TRBV7-3|TRBD2|NA|TRBJ2-7
CASSSRTSGTYEQYF
TGTGCCAGCAGCTCCCGGACTAGCGGAACCTACGAGCAGTACTTC
>TRBV4-2|NA|NA|TRBJ1-1
CASSQAGGGEAFF
TGTGCCAGCAGCCAAGCAGGAGGTGGTGAAGCTTTCTTT
>TRBV7-3|TRBD2|NA|TRBJ2-3
CASGAGGTDTQYF
TGTGCCAGCGGGGCGGGGGGCACAGATACGCAGTATTTT
>TRBV4-3|TRBD1|few|TRBJ2-1
CASSQQKQGAYYNEQFF
TGCGCCAGCAGCCAGCAAAAGCAGGGGGCCTACTACAATGAGCAGTTCTTC
>TRBV6-1|TRBD1|NA|TRBJ2-7
CASRDRIYEQYF
TGTGCCAGCCGGGACAGGATCTACGAGCAGTACTTC
>TRBV14|NA|few|TRBJ1-5
CASSPGRWQPQHF
TGTGCCAGCAGCCCAGGGAGGTGGCAGCCCCAGCATTTT
>TRBV7-9|TRBD1|NA|TRBJ2-2
CASSSNPLGQRNTGELFF
TGTGCCAGCAGCTCCAACCCCCTGGGACAGAGGAACACCGGGGAGCTGTTTTTT
>TRBV7-3|TRBD2|NA|TRBJ2-3
CASSPGGGSSLYTQYF
TGTGCCAGCAGCCCCGGGGGGGGCTCTAGTCTATATACGCAGTATTTT
>TRBV6-1|TRBD1|once|TRBJ2-2
CASSSGTGNTGELFF
TGTGCCAGCAGTAGTGGGACAGGCAACACCGGGGAGCTGTTTTTT
>TRBV5-4|NA|NA|TRBJ1-2
CASSLLGTDYGYTF
TGTGCCAGCAGCTTACTGGGGACTGACTATGGCTACACCTTC
>TRBV9|TRBD1|NA|TRBJ1-2
CASSITSTGDGYGYTF
TGTGCCAGCAGTATTACTTCGACAGGGGATGGCTATGGCTACACCTTC
>TRBV7-9|NA|NA|TRBJ1-2
CASSLGWTDGYTF
TGTGCCAGCAGCTTAGGGTGGACTGATGGCTACACCTTC
>TRBV25-1|NA|NA|TRBJ1-2
CASSRVNYGYTF
TGTGCCAGCAGTCGGGTTAACTATGGCTACACCTTC
>TRBV7-9|NA|NA|TRBJ1-2
CASSPHVTPRDYGYTF
TGTGCCAGCAGCCCCCACGTCACCCCCCGGGACTATGGCTACACCTTC
>TRBV30|NA|NA|TRBJ2-2
CAWSHRTVLVRELFF
TGTGCCTGGAGTCACCGGACAGTGTTGGTCCGGGAGCTGTTTTTT
>TRBV7-6|NA|once|TRBJ2-1
CASSLKESYNEQFF
TGTGCCAGCAGCTTAAAGGAGTCCTACAATGAGCAGTTCTTC
>TRBV5-4|TRBD2|NA|TRBJ2-3
CASRRDYTTDTQYF
TGTGCCAGCAGACGGGACTATACCACAGATACGCAGTATTTT
>TRBV6-1|TRBD1|NA|TRBJ1-6
CATVQGYNSPLHF
TGTGCCACTGTACAGGGGTATAATTCACCCCTCCACTTT
>TRBV6-1|NA|NA|TRBJ1-2
CASSERQPINYGYTF
TGTGCCAGCAGTGAACGACAGCCGATTAACTATGGCTACACCTTC
>TRBV5-1|NA|NA|TRBJ2-7
CASSYKYGTLPGEEDEQYF
TGCGCCAGCAGCTACAAATACGGGACTCTACCCGGAGAAGAGGACGAGCAGTACTTC
>TRBV28|NA|once|TRBJ1-1
CASSLSTEDFF
TGTGCCAGCAGTTTGTCCACTGAAGATTTCTTT
>TRBV19|NA|NA|TRBJ2-3
CASSRGGGTDTQYF
TGTGCCAGTAGCCGCGGTGGCGGCACAGATACGCAGTATTTT
>TRBV11-2|TRBD2|NA|TRBJ2-5
CASSLQRGGETQYF
TGTGCCAGCAGCTTACAGCGGGGAGGAGAGACCCAGTACTTC